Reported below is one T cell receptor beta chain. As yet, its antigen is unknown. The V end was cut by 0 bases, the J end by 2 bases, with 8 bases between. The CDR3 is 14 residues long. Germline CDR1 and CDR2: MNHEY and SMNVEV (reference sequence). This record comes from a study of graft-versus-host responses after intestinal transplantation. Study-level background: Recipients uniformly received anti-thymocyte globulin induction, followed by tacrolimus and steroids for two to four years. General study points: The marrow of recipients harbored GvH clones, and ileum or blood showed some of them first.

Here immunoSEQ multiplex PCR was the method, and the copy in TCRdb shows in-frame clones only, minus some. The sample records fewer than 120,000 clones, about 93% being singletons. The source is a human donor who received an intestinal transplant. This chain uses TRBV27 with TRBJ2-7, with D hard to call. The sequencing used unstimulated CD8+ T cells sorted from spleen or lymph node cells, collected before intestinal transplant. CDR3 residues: CASSLSIQTYEQYF. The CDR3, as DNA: TGTGCCAGCAGTTTATCGATCCAAACCTACGAGCAGTACTTC.